Sequencing of this TCR beta chain was carried out in a study of spatial heterogeneity in lung cancer. Germline V gene lookup returns CDR1 LGHDT and CDR2 YNNKEL (reference sequence). The J segment lost 6 bases and the V segment lost 4 bases, leaving 4 bases of the junction unmatched. The CDR3 has 13 amino acids. In the library, each TCR cDNA molecule bore its own unique molecular identifier. Each CDR3 protein gets one entry after TCRdb re-called the 5' RACE reads with MiXCR. The sample records 95,000 to 130,000 distinct CDR3 sequences, 12% being singletons. The time point is: blood at routine non-recurrence follow-up after resection. Tumor, nontumor lung or frozen PBMC supplied whole RNA that was sequenced unsorted.

The TCR was taken from a male donor with early-stage non-small cell lung cancer. The chain has TRBV3-1 and TRBJ1-1; 8 bases are shared with TRBD1. Sequencing was performed on PBMCs, taken at follow-up. CDR3 region: CASSRTDRAEAFF. The DNA of the CDR3 is TGTGCCAGCAGCCGAACGGACAGGGCTGAAGCTTTCTTT. Combining the CDR3 with reference TRBV3-1 and TRBJ1-1 gives the whole variable domain DTAVSQTPKYLVTQMGNDKSIKCEQNLGHDTMYWYKQDSKKFLKIMFSYNNKELIINETVPNRFSPKSPDKAHLNLHINSLELGDSAVYFCASSRTDRAEAFFGQGTRLTVV.